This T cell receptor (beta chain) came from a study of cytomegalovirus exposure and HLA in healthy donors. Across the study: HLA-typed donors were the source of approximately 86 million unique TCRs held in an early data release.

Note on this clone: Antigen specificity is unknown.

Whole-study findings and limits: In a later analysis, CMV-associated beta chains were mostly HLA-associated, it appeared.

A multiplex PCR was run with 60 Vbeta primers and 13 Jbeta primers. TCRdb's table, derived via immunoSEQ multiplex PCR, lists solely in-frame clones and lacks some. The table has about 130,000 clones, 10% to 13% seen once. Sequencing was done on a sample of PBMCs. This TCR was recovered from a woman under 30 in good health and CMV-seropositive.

CDR3 in DNA: TGTGCCAGCCGATACAGGGAAAACACTGAAGCTTTCTTT. Its protein product is CASRYRENTEAFF. The rearrangement joins TRBV6-5 to TRBJ1-1; perhaps TRBD1 as D (6 bases). Trimming removed 8 bases at V and 2 bases at J, with 12 bases between. The CDR3 has 13 residues. CDR1 is MNHEY and CDR2 is SVGAGI in the germline V gene.